These 13 T cell receptor beta chains were all obtained from the same sample, sequenced in a study of T-cell reconstitution after alpha-beta-depleted transplantation in children. Construction of the TCRbeta library involved unique molecular identifiers. MiXCR, applied by TCRdb to the PCR reads, yields one record per CDR3 protein. Altogether around 250,000 distinct CDR3 sequences are present, approximately 8% being singletons, with the ten largest covering approximately 6.3%. The specimen comprised PBMCs, mostly from graft donor cells, sampled 180 days after TCRalphabeta/CD19-depleted stem cell transplant. The receptors stem from a male patient aged 10-17 years who had a stem cell transplant for acute lymphoblastic leukemia, so the T cells may come from the graft donor.

This clonotype has a count of ten or more. V is TRBV9 and J is TRBJ2-7, with 9 bases fitting TRBD1. Trimming cost V 1 base and J 3 bases; bases outside gene matches: 5. The CDR3 extends over 15 amino acids. Germline V gives CDR1 SGDLS, CDR2 YYNGEE. The CDR3 protein is CASSVSGTGNYEQYF. CDR3 DNA sequence: TGTGCCAGCAGCGTAAGCGGGACAGGGAACTACGAGCAGTACTTC.

The sample holds many counts of this clonotype. V and J are TRBV12-3 or TRBV12-4 and TRBJ1-2; D unresolved. V was pared by 4 bases and J by 6 bases, with 15 bases between. The CDR3 is 14 residues long. The CDR3 DNA sequence: TGTGCCAGCAGTTCCCGCCCGGGCACTCATGGCTACACCTTC. Residues: CASSSRPGTHGYTF.

This clonotype was found many times. The chain links TRBV11-2 to TRBJ2-2, with 8 positions matching TRBD1. The CDR3 length is 15 residues. CDR1 is SGHAT, CDR2 FQNNGV, per germline. Trimming took 5 bases from V and 1 from J; bases not matched to a gene: 3. The CDR3 spells CASSQGTGNTGELFF. The DNA for the CDR3 is TGTGCCAGCAGCCAAGGGACAGGGAACACCGGGGAGCTGTTTTTT. The full variable domain, with the rest looked up from reference TRBV11-2 and TRBJ2-2, is EAGVAQSPRYKIIEKRQSVAFWCNPISGHATLYWYQQILGQGPKLLIQFQNNGVVDDSQLPKDRFSAERLKGVDSTLKIQPAKLEDSAVYLCASSQGTGNTGELFFGEGSRLTVL.

This clonotype was counted ten times or more. V is TRBV10-3 and J is TRBJ1-1, with TRBD1 matching 7 bases. The CDR3 loop spans 17 amino acids. Per germline, CDR1 ENHRY and CDR2 SYGVKD. The V gene end was trimmed by 6 bases and the J gene end by 0 bases; junction bases not matched to a gene: 13. In DNA, the CDR3 is TGTGCCATCAGCCTCACAGGGGAGGCCCTCATGAACACTGAAGCTTTCTTT. Its translation: CAISLTGEALMNTEAFF.

At least ten counts were recorded for this clonotype. This chain links TRBV25-1 with TRBJ2-1; D is uncertain. The CDR3 contains 12 residues. From germline, CDR1 is MGHDK and CDR2 SYGVNS. V shed 1 base and J shed 12 bases, with 10 bases lying between them. The CDR3 DNA sequence: TGTGCCAGCAGTGAATCTAGGGCTGTGCAGTTCTTC. Translation gives CASSESRAVQFF.

There are many counts of this clonotype. The CDR3 sequence is CASSLGPQGRFNQPQHF. The CDR3 nucleotides are TGTGCCAGCAGCTTGGGACCACAGGGGCGATTCAATCAGCCCCAGCATTTT. The rearrangement uses TRBV5-6 and TRBJ1-5; 7 nucleotides match TRBD1. V was clipped by 0 bases and J by 3 bases; unmatched bases: 9. Germline V gene sequence: CDR1 SGHDT, CDR2 YYEEEE. The CDR3 length is 17 residues.

This clonotype was counted between two and nine times. V usage is TRBV24-1 and J usage is TRBJ2-3, with 7 bases fitting TRBD2. The CDR3 consists of 18 residues. Unmatched junction bases numbered 14, after V lost 5 bases and J lost 1 base. In germline, CDR1 is KGHDR, CDR2 SFDVKD. This CDR3 is CATSVGGRRVSGTDTQYF. The CDR3, as DNA: TGTGCCACCAGTGTTGGCGGGAGAAGGGTGAGTGGCACAGATACGCAGTATTTT.

This clonotype was observed at least ten times. V gene TRBV28 combines with J gene TRBJ1-6, with 7 bases lining up with TRBD1. The V gene end was trimmed by 5 bases and the J gene end by 7 bases; junction bases not matched to a gene: 8. CDR3 size: 15 residues. CDR1 is MDHEN and CDR2 is SYDVKM in the germline V gene. The CDR3 sequence: CASSPTTGRNSPLHF. As DNA, the CDR3 is TGTGCCAGCAGTCCCACGACAGGGAGGAATTCACCCCTCCACTTT. Drawing the rest from reference TRBV28 and TRBJ1-6, the complete variable domain is DVKVTQSSRYLVKRTGEKVFLECVQDMDHENMFWYRQDPGLGLRLIYFSYDVKMKEKGDIPEGYSVSREKKERFSLILESASTNQTSMYLCASSPTTGRNSPLHFGNGTRLTVT.

This clonotype was seen once. This sequence may be a read error, since a much larger clone differs from it by one base. CDR3 amino acids: CASSFRGVRYGYTF. The CDR3 DNA reads TGTGCCAGCAGTTTTCGAGGGGTCCGCTATGGCTACACCTTC. V usage is TRBV27 and J usage is TRBJ1-2; TRBD1 is a possible D gene (5 bases). The CDR3 is 14 residues long. Germline CDR1 MNHEY, CDR2 SMNVEV (reference sequence). Trimming removed 3 bases from V and 4 bases from J, with 12 bases in between.

This sequence joins TRBV19 and TRBJ1-5, with D unresolved. This CDR3 comprises 14 residues. Trimming left V 3 bases short and J 2 bases short, with 8 bases between. The germline CDR1 and CDR2 sequences are LNHDA and SQIVND (reference sequence). CDR3 sequence: CASSIPGGNQPQHF. Here the CDR3 DNA reads TGTGCCAGTAGTATCCCAGGTGGCAATCAGCCCCAGCATTTT.

This clonotype came up many times. V and J are TRBV28 and TRBJ2-3; D may be TRBD1 (6 bases). V lost 6 bases, J lost 3 bases, and 13 bases lay in between. This CDR3 comprises 14 residues. Per the germline V gene, CDR1 is MDHEN and CDR2 is SYDVKM. The CDR3 reads CASSTGIVTDTQYF. CDR3 nucleotide sequence: TGTGCCAGCAGCACAGGGATAGTTACAGATACGCAGTATTTT.

There are many counts of this clonotype. The chain has TRBV11-2 and TRBJ2-7; 9 nucleotides match TRBD2. In germline, CDR1 is SGHAT, CDR2 FQNNGV. The CDR3 contains 16 residues. With 1 base clipped from V and 1 base from J, the junction kept 5 bases outside the gene matches. The CDR3 region is CASSLGPLAGSYEQYF. The CDR3 bases are TGTGCCAGCAGCTTAGGGCCTCTAGCGGGGTCCTACGAGCAGTACTTC.

The chain has TRBV27 and TRBJ2-2, with 10 bases matching TRBD2. The CDR3 has 15 residues. After removal of 5 bases from V and 5 bases from J, the junction contained 5 bases not matched to a gene. The germline gives CDR1 MNHEY, CDR2 SMNVEV (reference sequence). CDR3 region: CASSTLLAGTGELFF. The CDR3, as DNA: TGTGCCAGCAGTACCCTACTAGCGGGGACCGGGGAGCTGTTTTTT.